This entry lists 6 T cell receptor beta chains sequenced from one sample in a study of T cells and Merkel cell carcinoma outcomes. Sequencing used immunoSEQ multiplex PCR; TCRdb keeps in-frame clones, though not all of them. The table records about 6,400 clones, just under 75% of them present only once. The specimen sequenced was tumor tissue from Merkel cell carcinoma. Receptor source: a human donor with Merkel cell carcinoma. Some clones in this sample may be carry-over from other donors' samples.

The rearrangement joins TRBV5-5 to TRBJ2-7; D gene uncertain. The CDR3 runs to 12 residues. In germline, CDR1 is SGHKS, CDR2 YYEKEE (reference sequence). V was cut by 3 bases and J by 5 bases, with 9 bases left in between. The CDR3 sequence: CASSSLGNEQYF. The CDR3 nucleotides are TGTGCCAGCAGCTCTCTAGGGAACGAGCAGTACTTC.

By proportion, this clone is medium-sized (0.01 to 0.1%). V and J are TRBV7-2 and TRBJ2-5; no clear D. CDR3 length: 13 amino acids. Per the germline V gene, CDR1 is SGHTA and CDR2 is FQGNSA. V was pared by 2 bases and J by 1 base, with 5 bases between. The CDR3 sequence is CASSLQFQETQYF. In nucleotides, the CDR3 is TGTGCCAGCAGCTTACAGTTCCAAGAGACCCAGTACTTC.

The genes are TRBV10-3 and TRBJ2-1; D call uncertain. V was cut by 7 bases and J by 8 bases, with 12 bases left in between. Germline V CDR1 and CDR2: ENHRY, SYGVKD. The CDR3 totals 12 residues. The DNA of the CDR3 is TGTGCCATCAAGGGTAGTATCGATGAGCAGTTCTTC. Its translation: CAIKGSIDEQFF.

The chain couples TRBV6-6 to TRBJ1-1; D possibly corresponds to TRBD1 (5 bases). The CDR3 spans 14 residues. Per germline, CDR1 MNHNY and CDR2 SVGAGI (reference sequence). Trimming took off 7 bases at V and 1 base at J, with 13 bases between the two ends. CDR3 sequence: CASKEEGTNTEAFF. The CDR3 DNA is TGTGCCAGCAAGGAGGAGGGGACGAACACTGAAGCTTTCTTT.

This rearrangement joins TRBV18 to TRBJ1-1; unclear D gene. Trimming cost V 3 bases and J 3 bases, with 8 bases left between them. Germline loops: CDR1 KGHSH, CDR2 LQKENI. This CDR3 spans 13 amino acids. CDR3 protein: CASSPDGDTEAFF. The CDR3 coding sequence is TGTGCCAGCTCACCGGACGGGGACACTGAAGCTTTCTTT. Combining the CDR3 with reference TRBV18 and TRBJ1-1 gives the whole variable domain NAGVMQNPRHLVRRRGQEARLRCSPMKGHSHVYWYRQLPEEGLKFMVYLQKENIIDESGMPKERFSAEFPKEGPSILRIQQVVRGDSAAYFCASSPDGDTEAFFGQGTRLTVV.

The chain is built from TRBV14 and TRBJ2-2; tentative D call: TRBD2 (5 bases). Trimming took 0 bases from V and 8 from J, leaving 16 bases between them. Germline V CDR1 and CDR2: SGHDN, FVKESK. The CDR3 covers 16 residues. CDR3 amino acids: CASSQELAPAGGELFF. The DNA for the CDR3 is TGTGCCAGCAGCCAAGAATTAGCGCCCGCGGGTGGGGAGCTGTTTTTT.